This T cell receptor (beta chain) comes out of a study of shared clonotypes between healthy human individuals. It was CD45RO-negative cells, positively selected for CCR7, that made up naive CD8 cells, with terminally differentiated effector memory CD45RA+ cells excluded. Study conclusions and caveats: There were few donors, and this limited the genetic and exposure-history diversity represented.

The CDR3 spans 15 residues. The V end was cut by 0 bases, the J end by 4 bases, with 12 bases between. Germline CDR1 reads SGHDN; CDR2 reads FVKESK. As handled by the study authors: ImmunoSEQ yielded junction-only sequences lacking quality scores, so filtering differed. Measured with immunoSEQ multiplex PCR; TCRdb has only the in-frame clones, and not every one. V, J and clone size are those of that table, while D and trimming were read from the DNA. This sample has about 750,000 clones, with almost 95% found just once. Turning to this clone: Its antigen remains unknown.

This chain uses TRBV14 with TRBJ1-2; no clear D gene. This TCR derives from a man aged 30 to 45 in good health. Specimen: naive CD8+ T cells sorted from blood. The CDR3 region is CASSQERGGIYGYTF. CDR3 nucleotides: TGTGCCAGCAGCCAAGAGAGAGGAGGGATCTATGGCTACACCTTC.